Presented here are 6 T cell receptor beta chains from one specimen sequenced in a study of Graves' ophthalmopathy and Graves' hyperthyroidism. The study amplified TCR beta CDR3 regions using RNA transcripts. An initial RT-PCR round employing HTBI primers preceded a second-round multiplex PCR. MiXCR, run by TCRdb on the multiplex PCR reads, gives a single entry per CDR3 protein. This repertoire shows around 520,000 distinct CDR3 sequences, approximately 37% found once; its top ten account for roughly 4.5%. The sequenced sample consisted of peripheral blood or thyroid tissue (not recorded which). The receptors were gathered from an adult man with Graves' hyperthyroidism.

This clonotype was counted a single time. The chain joins TRBV5-1 to TRBJ2-5; 10 positions agree with TRBD1. The end of the DNA is better explained by TRBJ2-1, so the J call may be wrong. The length of the CDR3 is 15 residues. Looked up from germline, CDR1 is SGHRS and CDR2 is YFSETQ. Written as DNA, the CDR3 is TGCGCCAGCAGCCCCGGGACAGGGGTAAACATTGAGCAGTTCTTC. Its protein product is CASSPGTGVNIEQFF.

J is TRBJ1-6 and V is TRBV28; possible D gene TRBD1, 6 bases. The V gene's germline CDR1 is MDHEN and CDR2 SYDVKM. Trimming took 10 bases from V and 10 from J, leaving 11 bases between them. The CDR3 runs 11 residues. The CDR3 spells CAIGGRSPLHF. The CDR3 DNA follows: TGTGCCATTGGGGGGCGGTCACCCCTCCACTTT.

The rearrangement joins TRBV6-6 to TRBJ2-5; 10 bases align to TRBD2. The CDR3 covers 14 residues. Germline V lookup: CDR1 MNHNY, CDR2 SVGAGI (reference sequence). With V trimmed by 6 bases and J by 4 bases, 5 bases remained unmatched. The CDR3 DNA is TGTGCCAGCAGCTACCTAGCGGGAGTAGAGACCCAGTACTTC. Encoded protein: CASSYLAGVETQYF.

This clonotype was detected many times. The V gene is TRBV5-8, the J gene TRBJ2-5; 7 bases fit TRBD2. This CDR3 is built from 12 residues. CDR1 and CDR2 (germline): SGHTS, YDEGEE. V shed 4 bases, J shed 14 bases, and the junction held 11 bases outside the gene matches. This CDR3 is CASSPPSGTLYF. In DNA, the CDR3 is TGTGCCAGCAGCCCGCCTAGCGGAACGCTCTACTTC. Together with reference TRBV5-8 and TRBJ2-5, the CDR3 gives the full variable domain: EAGVTQSPTHLIKTRGQQATLRCSPISGHTSVYWYQQALGLGLQFLLWYDEGEERNRGNFPPRFSGRQFPNYSSELNVNALELEDSALYLCASSPPSGTLYFGPGTRLLVL.

This clonotype was observed many times. The chain combines TRBV9 with TRBJ2-5, with 8 bases matching TRBD2. The CDR3 sequence is 16 residues long. Trimming at V came to 4 bases and at J to 5 bases, leaving 13 bases not matched to a gene. Germline CDR1 and CDR2: SGDLS and YYNGEE. In nucleotides, the CDR3 is TGTGCCAGCAGCCCCAGTTTAGCGGGGAGGGTCGAGACCCAGTACTTC. Translated, it gives CASSPSLAGRVETQYF.

This clonotype was detected ten times or more. This sequence joins TRBV7-6 and TRBJ2-5, with D perhaps TRBD2 (6 bases). Between the trimmed V and J ends, which lost 5 bases and 5 bases, there was a span of 9 bases. The CDR3 runs to 12 residues. From germline, CDR1 is SGHVS and CDR2 FNYEAQ. CDR3 sequence reads: CASSRGWETQYF. CDR3 DNA sequence: TGTGCCAGCAGCCGGGGGTGGGAGACCCAGTACTTC.